Below, 29 T cell receptor beta chains from the same sample are listed, as sequenced in a study of T cell responses to AZD1222 COVID-19 vaccine. Assay: immunoSEQ multiplex PCR; the TCRdb copy retains only in-frame clones and omits some. The table lists some 90,000 clones, roughly 89% of them singletons. This specimen consisted of peripheral blood, obtained 28 days after the second AZD1222 dose. These receptor sequences come from an adult who received the AZD1222 COVID-19 vaccine.

This clone was observed a few times. The J gene is TRBJ1-1, the V gene TRBV6-5; D gene ambiguous. The CDR3 loop spans 13 amino acids. The V and J ends lost 0 bases and 1 base respectively, with 3 bases between them. Per germline, CDR1 MNHEY and CDR2 SVGAGI. DNA for the CDR3: TGTGCCAGCAGTTACTCTTGGAACACTGAAGCTTTCTTT. It encodes CASSYSWNTEAFF.

The genes are TRBV3-1 (or the pseudogene TRBV3-2) and TRBJ1-1, with 8 bases lining up with TRBD1. The CDR3 consists of 13 residues. V trimming: 1 base; J trimming: 5 bases; junction bases outside the gene matches: 0. Germline loops: CDR1 LGHDT, CDR2 YNNKEL (reference sequence). This CDR3 is CASSQGTGTEAFF. CDR3 DNA sequence: TGTGCCAGCAGCCAAGGGACAGGGACTGAAGCTTTCTTT.

This sequence joins TRBV3-1 (or the pseudogene TRBV3-2) and TRBJ2-7; 8 bases line up with TRBD1. CDR3 length equals 12 residues. J lost 6 bases, V lost 4 bases, and 2 bases had no gene match. CDR1 LGHDT and CDR2 YNNKEL come from the germline V gene (reference sequence). The CDR3 bases are TGTGCCAGCAGCCGGACAGGGTTCGAGCAGTACTTC. Protein product: CASSRTGFEQYF.

The chain joins TRBV28 to TRBJ2-4; tentatively, D is TRBD1 (6 bases). The CDR3 totals 13 residues. The germline V gene has CDR1 MDHEN and CDR2 SYDVKM. The germline V and J ends were trimmed by 4 bases and 8 bases, with 12 bases remaining between them. Here the CDR3 reads CASSSGDKDIQYF. DNA for the CDR3: TGTGCCAGCAGTTCAGGGGACAAGGACATTCAGTACTTC.

The chain combines TRBV7-2 with TRBJ1-1; the D gene is possibly TRBD1 (5 bases). Trimming left V 1 base short and J 5 bases short, with 11 bases between. Looked up from germline, CDR1 is SGHTA and CDR2 is FQGNSA. The CDR3 is 14 residues long. The CDR3 coding sequence is TGTGCCAGCAGCTTAGTGAGGGAGGGGACTGAAGCTTTCTTT. Encoded protein: CASSLVREGTEAFF.

This chain uses TRBV9 with TRBJ2-7; TRBD1 might be the D (6 bases). CDR3 length: 15 amino acids. CDR1 SGDLS and CDR2 YYNGEE come from the germline V gene. V dropped 4 bases and J dropped 2 bases, with 16 bases sitting between them. The CDR3 nucleotides read TGTGCCAGCAGCCCCACCGGGACACAGACCTACGAGCAGTACTTC. Protein product: CASSPTGTQTYEQYF.

The V call is TRBV13, the J call TRBJ2-2, with 7 bases that match TRBD2. This CDR3 comprises 16 residues. Germline lookup yields CDR1 PRHDT and CDR2 FYEKMQ (reference sequence). V lost 4 bases and J lost 2; bases outside the gene matches: 7. The chain's CDR3 is CASSSKAGTNTGELFF. The CDR3 bases are TGTGCCAGCAGCTCTAAAGCGGGGACTAACACCGGGGAGCTGTTTTTT.

The chain employs TRBV5-6 and TRBJ1-5; D is undetermined. Trimming took 5 bases from V and 4 from J, leaving 10 bases between them. The germline V gene has CDR1 SGHDT and CDR2 YYEEEE. CDR3 length equals 13 residues. CDR3 region: CASSLSWNQPQHF. The CDR3 DNA reads TGTGCCAGCAGTCTCTCCTGGAATCAGCCCCAGCATTTT.

The V call is TRBV7-3, the J call TRBJ1-3; D is possibly TRBD1 (5 bases). The CDR3 is made up of 16 amino acids. Trimming stripped 1 base from V and 1 base from J, with 11 bases between. Germline CDR1 reads SGHTA; CDR2 reads FQGTGA. The CDR3 is CASSLIIGGSGNTIYF. CDR3 sequence (DNA): TGTGCCAGCAGCTTAATAATCGGGGGATCTGGAAACACCATATATTTT.

This rearrangement joins TRBV19 to TRBJ1-1; 9 nucleotides match TRBD1. Looked up from germline, CDR1 is LNHDA and CDR2 is SQIVND (reference sequence). After removal of 10 bases from V and 3 bases from J, the junction contained 9 bases not matched to a gene. The CDR3 is 14 amino acids. The CDR3 loop is CATKPRQGDTEAFF. In DNA form, the CDR3 reads TGTGCCACCAAACCCCGACAGGGGGACACTGAAGCTTTCTTT.

The genes are TRBV19 and TRBJ1-1; perhaps TRBD1 as D (5 bases). The CDR3 covers 11 residues. Germline V lookup: CDR1 LNHDA, CDR2 SQIVND (reference sequence). V was trimmed by 10 bases and J by 3 bases, leaving 9 bases between them. The CDR3 DNA sequence: TGTGCCACAGGGACTTACACTGAAGCTTTCTTT. It is translated as CATGTYTEAFF. The entire variable domain, with the rest obtained from reference TRBV19 and TRBJ1-1, is as follows: DGGITQSPKYLFRKEGQNVTLSCEQNLNHDAMYWYRQDPGQGLRLIYYSQIVNDFQKGDIAEGYSVSREKKESFPLTVTSAQKNPTAFYLCATGTYTEAFFGQGTRLTVV.

The gene calls are TRBV6-6 and TRBJ1-5; D gene uncertain. CDR1 and CDR2 (germline): MNHNY, SVGAGI (reference sequence). Trimming cost V 5 bases and J 7 bases, with 12 bases left between them. CDR3 length: 13 amino acids. The CDR3 bases are TGTGCCAGCAGTCCCCAAGGGTTACAGCCCCAGCATTTT. Encoded protein: CASSPQGLQPQHF.

This clone was seen once. V gene TRBV7-9 combines with J gene TRBJ2-1; D may correspond to TRBD1 or TRBD2 (5 bases each). The CDR3 consists of 13 residues. Trimming took off 10 bases at V and 10 bases at J, with 20 bases between the two ends. Germline CDR1 SEHNR, CDR2 FQNEAQ (reference sequence). CDR3 DNA: TGTGCCACCGCCCGGGGCAGCCGAAGCGAGCAGTTCTTC. It codes for CATARGSRSEQFF.

V gene TRBV9 combines with J gene TRBJ2-2, with 7 bases matching TRBD2. The CDR3 totals 19 residues. J gave up 1 base and V 5 bases, and 17 bases lay outside the gene matches. CDR1 and CDR2 from the germline V gene are SGDLS and YYNGEE. The CDR3 DNA sequence: TGTGCCAGCAGAGATCCGAGACCGGGACGGGGGGAGAACACCGGGGAGCTGTTTTTT. Translation: CASRDPRPGRGENTGELFF.

The chain is built from TRBV6-5 and TRBJ1-2; weak D call: TRBD1 (6 bases). CDR3 length: 15 amino acids. The germline V gene has CDR1 MNHEY and CDR2 SVGAGI. V was trimmed by 5 bases and J by 4 bases, leaving 17 bases between them. CDR3 sequence (DNA): TGTGCCAGCAGTAAACAGGGAAGCTCGGGCTATGGCTACACCTTC. Amino acids: CASSKQGSSGYGYTF.

This chain joins TRBV30 and TRBJ1-6, with D perhaps matching TRBD1 (5 bases). The CDR3 is made up of 18 amino acids. The V and J ends lost 2 bases and 0 bases respectively, with 17 bases between them. Germline CDR1 reads GTSNPN; CDR2 reads SVGIG (reference sequence). CDR3 region: CAWSRGRSVSSYNSPLHF. For the CDR3, the DNA is TGTGCCTGGAGTAGGGGCAGGTCGGTTAGCTCCTATAATTCACCCCTCCACTTT.

The CDR3 DNA is TGTGCCAGCAGTCCACAACGACAAGAGACCCAGTACTTC. This gives the protein CASSPQRQETQYF. The chain uses TRBV3-1 (or the pseudogene TRBV3-2) and TRBJ2-5; D not certain. Germline CDR1 is LGHDT and CDR2 is YNNKEL (reference sequence). Trimming removed 6 bases at V and 2 bases at J, with 10 bases between. The CDR3 runs 13 residues.

The genes are TRBV2 and TRBJ2-4; 7 nucleotides align to TRBD1. CDR3 length equals 12 residues. Germline values: CDR1 SNHLY, CDR2 FYNNEI. The V gene end was trimmed by 6 bases and the J gene end by 7 bases; junction bases not matched to a gene: 3. In DNA form, the CDR3 reads TGTGCCAGCAGCCCGACAGGGAACATTCAGTACTTC. Amino acid sequence: CASSPTGNIQYF.

This clone was picked up a small number of times. The chain recombines TRBV5-1 with TRBJ1-2; TRBD1 aligns across 8 bases. CDR1 is SGHRS and CDR2 is YFSETQ in the germline V gene. The J segment lost 6 bases and the V segment lost 4 bases, leaving 14 bases of the junction unmatched. The CDR3 is made up of 16 amino acids. Here the CDR3 reads CASSPRSDREADGYTF. CDR3 DNA sequence: TGCGCCAGCAGCCCCCGTTCGGACAGGGAAGCGGATGGCTACACCTTC.

The chain couples TRBV7-9 to TRBJ2-3, with D uncertain. The CDR3 runs to 12 residues. With 3 bases removed from V and 5 bases from J, the gap between germline ends came to 6 bases. The V gene's germline CDR1 is SEHNR and CDR2 FQNEAQ (reference sequence). The CDR3 DNA reads as TGTGCCAGCAGCTTCCCAGGAGATACGCAGTATTTT. Protein product: CASSFPGDTQYF.

The chain carries TRBV15 and TRBJ2-5; no reliable D call. V gave up 3 bases and J gave up 0 bases, with 5 bases separating them. CDR1 and CDR2 (germline): LNHNV, YYDKDF (reference sequence). The CDR3 spans 13 residues. As DNA, the CDR3 is TGTGCCACCAGCAGGAGCCACCAAGAGACCCAGTACTTC. Encoded protein: CATSRSHQETQYF.

The chain links TRBV5-1 to TRBJ1-2, with TRBD1 matching over 7 bases. The V gene end was trimmed by 4 bases and the J gene end by 4 bases; junction bases not matched to a gene: 10. This CDR3 comprises 15 residues. Germline CDR1 reads SGHRS; CDR2 reads YFSETQ. The CDR3 DNA reads TGCGCCAGCAGCCCGGGACAGACGCTCGGCTATGGCTACACCTTC. Translated, it gives CASSPGQTLGYGYTF.

The J gene is TRBJ1-2, the V gene TRBV2; 9 bases match TRBD1. The CDR3 runs 15 residues. Germline CDR1 and CDR2: SNHLY and FYNNEI. J gave up 4 bases and V 4 bases, and 7 bases lay outside the gene matches. CDR3 in amino acids: CASSGQGVLGYGYTF. CDR3 DNA sequence: TGTGCCAGCAGTGGACAGGGGGTACTTGGCTATGGCTACACCTTC.

The chain links TRBV23-1 to TRBJ2-3; 10 nucleotides align to TRBD2. TRBV23-1 is identified as an open reading frame with a role that is uncertain. The V gene end was trimmed by 2 bases and the J gene end by 3 bases; junction bases not matched to a gene: 11. This CDR3 has 18 amino acids. The DNA for the CDR3 is TGCGCCAGCAGTCAACCGGGACTAGCGCATAAAAGAACAGATACGCAGTATTTT. As protein: CASSQPGLAHKRTDTQYF.

The chain joins TRBV18 to TRBJ1-5; TRBD1 is a possible D gene (6 bases). Trimming left V 0 bases short and J 2 bases short, with 11 bases between. Germline V gene data show CDR1 as KGHSH and CDR2 as LQKENI. The CDR3 is 16 residues long. The CDR3 spells CASSPPGGFGNQPQHF. DNA of the CDR3: TGTGCCAGCTCACCACCTGGGGGCTTCGGCAATCAGCCCCAGCATTTT.

The chain is built from TRBV7-2 and TRBJ2-2, with no clear D. Trimming removed 5 bases from V and 7 bases from J, with 8 bases in between. CDR1 is SGHTA and CDR2 is FQGNSA in the germline V gene. The CDR3 has 12 residues. The CDR3 DNA reads as TGTGCCAGCAGCCCAGCAATCGGGGAGCTGTTTTTT. Translation: CASSPAIGELFF.

The rearrangement links TRBV6-5 to TRBJ1-5, with D tentatively TRBD1 (6 bases). The CDR3 sequence is 12 residues long. V shed 6 bases and J shed 6 bases, with 9 bases lying between them. Germline CDR1 and CDR2: MNHEY and SVGAGI. CDR3 in DNA: TGTGCCAGCAGCCAGGGGACTCAGCCCCAGCATTTT. As protein: CASSQGTQPQHF.

This rearrangement joins TRBV9 to TRBJ1-2; tentative D call: TRBD1 (6 bases). The CDR3 has 15 residues. Trimming left V 7 bases short and J 7 bases short, with 23 bases between. Germline loops: CDR1 SGDLS, CDR2 YYNGEE. Here the CDR3 reads CASWGRGPGGGGYTF. The CDR3 DNA sequence: TGTGCCAGCTGGGGGAGGGGACCGGGAGGGGGTGGCTACACCTTC.

The gene calls are TRBV18 and TRBJ1-1; 7 nucleotides line up with TRBD1. CDR3 length: 14 residues. V was clipped by 2 bases and J by 6 bases; unmatched bases: 6. CDR1 is KGHSH and CDR2 is LQKENI in the germline V gene. CDR3 loop: CASSPFDRDAEAFF. In DNA form, the CDR3 reads TGTGCCAGCTCACCATTTGACAGGGACGCTGAAGCTTTCTTT.